This paragraph covers one T cell receptor beta chain sequence. Via MiXCR, TCRdb re-called the 5' RACE reads, giving one row per CDR3 protein. The top ten clones hold approximately 1.8% of a sample with over 70,000 distinct CDR3 sequences, 8% to 10% of them seen once. Time point specified: blood at routine non-recurrence follow-up after resection. After removal of 7 bases from V and 7 bases from J, the junction contained 7 bases not matched to a gene. In germline, CDR1 is MNHEY, CDR2 SVGAGI. CDR3 length: 14 amino acids. The sample belongs to a study of spatial heterogeneity in lung cancer. Background on the study: The authors sequenced available follow-up PBMC samples, taken a median of roughly two years after resection. Mean representation of each unique TCR and UMI combination in the raw reads exceeded nine occurrences.

The chain links TRBV6-5 to TRBJ2-1; 10 nucleotides align to TRBD2. The TCR was taken from a female donor with early-stage non-small cell lung cancer. The material sequenced was PBMCs, taken at follow-up. CDR3 nucleotides: TGTGCCAGCAACTCTCTAGCGGGAGTAAATGAGCAGTTCTTC. It codes for CASNSLAGVNEQFF.